This TCR beta chain emerged from a study of neurological immune-mediated disorders. The study, taken as a whole, reports: A possible signature appeared as one related-CDR3 cluster, in which phylogenetic grouping placed the repertoires of 18 of 34 multiple sclerosis patients. Private repertoires in all groups were suggested by the absence of shared CDR3 amino acid sequences among expanded clones across subjects.

In TCRdb, the 5' RACE reads were re-called with MiXCR into one record per CDR3 protein. The table lists about 55,000 distinct CDR3 sequences, less than 5% of them singletons. This clonotype has a count of ten or more. Antigen: not known. The sequenced sample consisted of PBMCs. This TCR was recovered from a man aged 50 to 60 with multiple sclerosis.

CDR3 loop: CASSLDQGYNSPLHF. CDR3 DNA sequence: TGCGCCAGCAGCTTGGATCAGGGATATAATTCACCCCTCCACTTT. The chain uses TRBV5-1 and TRBJ1-6; D possibly corresponds to TRBD1 (5 bases). The germline gives CDR1 SGHRS, CDR2 YFSETQ. Trimming took off 0 bases at V and 4 bases at J, with 8 bases between the two ends. CDR3 length: 15 residues.